At least ten counts were recorded for the clone carrying this TCR beta chain. Antigen unknown. Trimming cost V 2 bases and J 6 bases, with 19 bases left between them. CDR1 is KGHDR, CDR2 SFDVKD, per germline. The CDR3 is made up of 16 amino acids. To make TCR beta libraries, researchers used iRepertoire HTBI primers and Arm-PCR of CDR3 regions. One entry per CDR3 protein results from TCRdb running MiXCR on the multiplex PCR reads. The sample records 350,000 to 450,000 distinct CDR3 sequences, about 12% being singletons. Time point here: newly diagnosed GD, antithyroid drugs for less than 3 months. Preparation of the TCR library used RNA extracted from PBMCs. The data were obtained in a study of regulatory T cells in long-lasting Graves disease. General study points: New patients shared fewer public clonotypes (approximately 970) than persistent patients did (roughly 2,500).

The same specimen was also included in a second study, on T cells in Graves' hyperthyroidism and ophthalmopathy.

The sequence was obtained from a woman between 18 and 29 years old with Graves disease. This rearrangement joins TRBV24-1 to TRBJ2-7; D perhaps matches TRBD2 (6 bases). Specimen: peripheral blood mononuclear cells (PBMCs), collected at new diagnosis, from a patient treated with antithyroid drugs. This chain's CDR3 is CATSDSGLPEQAEQYF. As DNA, the CDR3 is TGTGCCACCAGTGATTCCGGACTACCTGAACAGGCCGAGCAGTACTTC.